This passage covers 30 T cell receptor beta chains from one sample sequenced in a study of blood T cell repertoires in COVID-19 (TCRdb year 2020). Receptor amplification or capture employed the immunoSEQ multiplex PCR assay. Drawn from immuneACCESS, this table holds only the in-frame rearrangements with V and J called that TCRdb kept. Clones are partly lost; checked studies trace under half to an unresolved V gene and leave the rest unexplained. In this sample the table shows approximately 76,000 clones, about four fifths of which occur a single time. Approximately 37% of the sample comes from the top ten. Sample: peripheral blood. These receptors all come from a man older than 75 with active or convalescent COVID-19.

V and J are TRBV5-6 and TRBJ1-1; the D is unclear. With 4 bases removed from V and 3 bases from J, the gap between germline ends came to 19 bases. Germline values: CDR1 SGHDT, CDR2 YYEEEE. This CDR3 contains 16 residues. CDR3 residues: CASSVNGLAAYTEAFF. CDR3 coding DNA: TGTGCCAGCAGCGTAAATGGGTTGGCGGCGTACACTGAAGCTTTCTTT.

This clone was counted a few times. The chain links TRBV5-1 to TRBJ1-6, with 8 bases that match TRBD1. The V and J ends lost 3 bases and 0 bases, in that order; junction bases with no gene match: 2. This CDR3 spans 16 amino acids. Germline V gene data show CDR1 as SGHRS and CDR2 as YFSETQ. CDR3 nucleotide sequence: TGCGCCAGCAGCTCAGGGGGCAGCTCCTATAATTCACCCCTCCACTTT. It codes for CASSSGGSSYNSPLHF.

The J gene is TRBJ1-1, the V gene TRBV28; D not resolved. Germline V gives CDR1 MDHEN, CDR2 SYDVKM. The germline V and J ends were trimmed by 5 bases and 7 bases, with 14 bases remaining between them. The CDR3 is made up of 13 amino acids. The CDR3 bases are TGTGCCAGCAGTCTCTCCGTTAGAAATGAAGCTTTCTTT. It yields the protein CASSLSVRNEAFF.

The rearrangement uses TRBV3-1 (or the pseudogene TRBV3-2) and TRBJ2-1, with D maybe TRBD1 (6 bases). V lost 1 base, J lost 12 bases, and 19 bases lay in between. The CDR3 sequence is 15 residues long. Germline loops: CDR1 LGHDT, CDR2 YNNKEL (reference sequence). The CDR3 nucleotides read TGTGCCAGCAGCCAAGGTGTGGGGGCGGGTTTAGTGCAGTTCTTC. Amino acids: CASSQGVGAGLVQFF.

This rearrangement joins TRBV27 to TRBJ1-4; no clear D gene. The CDR3 length is 15 residues. From germline, CDR1 is MNHEY and CDR2 SMNVEV (reference sequence). V lost 6 bases to trimming and J lost 8 bases, with 19 bases between them. Here the CDR3 DNA reads TGTGCCAGCAGCCGAGGGTGGGGAAGGGAAGAAAAACTGTTTTTT. Translating gives CASSRGWGREEKLFF.

The rearrangement uses TRBV30 and TRBJ1-4; maybe TRBD1 (6 bases). Germline V gene lookup returns CDR1 GTSNPN and CDR2 SVGIG (reference sequence). There are 12 residues in the CDR3. The CDR3 loop is CATGGGPEKLFF. CDR3 in DNA: TGTGCAACGGGCGGGGGGCCTGAAAAACTGTTTTTT.

The CDR3: CASSQVWNTEAFF. CDR3 sequence (DNA): TGCGCCAGCAGCCAAGTCTGGAACACTGAAGCTTTCTTT. V usage is TRBV4-3 and J usage is TRBJ1-1; D is undetermined. V was clipped by 1 base and J by 1 base, with 4 bases between them. CDR1 and CDR2 from the germline V gene are LGHNA and YSLEER. The CDR3 has 13 amino acids.

This chain joins TRBV11-2 and TRBJ2-5; D gene unclear. V lost 3 bases to trimming and J lost 2 bases, with 19 bases between them. Germline V gene lookup returns CDR1 SGHAT and CDR2 FQNNGV. This CDR3 contains 17 residues. For the CDR3, the DNA is TGTGCCAGCAGCTTCGGTTCGCGCGGCATCCTTCAAGAGACCCAGTACTTC. This translates into CASSFGSRGILQETQYF.

The genes are TRBV4-3 and TRBJ1-3; 8 bases align to TRBD1. V gave up 0 bases and J gave up 3 bases; unmatched junction bases: 19. Germline CDR1 and CDR2: LGHNA and YSLEER. This CDR3 has 21 residues. As DNA, the CDR3 is TGCGCCAGCAGCCAAGATCTCTGGGCCGTGGGTCAGGGGGCCGTTGGAAACACCATATATTTT. Amino acid sequence: CASSQDLWAVGQGAVGNTIYF.

The V call is TRBV19, the J call TRBJ2-7, with D perhaps matching TRBD1 (5 bases). V lost 5 bases to trimming and J lost 0 bases, with 11 bases between them. The CDR3 loop spans 14 amino acids. Germline assignment: CDR1 LNHDA and CDR2 SQIVND (reference sequence). The CDR3 DNA is TGTGCCAGTAGTCCCCTAGGGGCCTCCTACGAGCAGTACTTC. This encodes CASSPLGASYEQYF.

The chain recombines TRBV5-1 with TRBJ2-7, with TRBD1 matching over 9 bases. The V gene end was trimmed by 4 bases and the J gene end by 3 bases; junction bases not matched to a gene: 8. The CDR3 is 15 residues long. The germline V gene encodes CDR1 SGHRS and CDR2 YFSETQ. CDR3 sequence reads: CASSPGGTGNYEQYF. For the CDR3, the DNA is TGCGCCAGCAGCCCTGGAGGGACAGGGAACTACGAGCAGTACTTC.

This clone has a single count. The gene calls are TRBV12-3 or TRBV12-4 and TRBJ1-1; D ambiguous. With 6 bases removed from V and 1 base from J, the gap between germline ends came to 9 bases. CDR3 size: 13 residues. The CDR3 sequence: CASRTLGNTEAFF. The CDR3 DNA reads as TGTGCCAGCAGGACCCTAGGGAACACTGAAGCTTTCTTT.

The genes are TRBV3-1 (or the pseudogene TRBV3-2) and TRBJ2-2; TRBD1 agrees at 8 bases. The germline V gene encodes CDR1 LGHDT and CDR2 YNNKEL (reference sequence). The CDR3 has 15 amino acids. Germline trimming cut 6 bases from V and 6 bases from J; bases unmatched to any gene: 9. The CDR3 protein is CASSRGAGGSGELFF. CDR3 bases: TGTGCCAGCAGTAGGGGGGCAGGGGGCTCCGGGGAGCTGTTTTTT.

The J gene is TRBJ1-1, the V gene TRBV30, with a tentative D call TRBD1 (5 bases). CDR1 GTSNPN and CDR2 SVGIG come from the germline V gene (reference sequence). CDR3 length: 15 residues. The V end lost 5 bases, the J end lost 1 base, and 17 bases lay between the germline ends. The CDR3, as DNA: TGTGCCTGGGCCTCCGCGGGGACCCAGAACACTGAAGCTTTCTTT. Amino acids: CAWASAGTQNTEAFF.

This chain links TRBV11-2 with TRBJ2-3; D unclear. Per the germline V gene, CDR1 is SGHAT and CDR2 is FQNNGV. The CDR3 spans 12 residues. V was pared by 4 bases and J by 8 bases, with 10 bases between. The CDR3, as DNA: TGTGCCAGCAGCTCAGAGCCGAGTACGCAGTATTTT. Amino acid sequence: CASSSEPSTQYF.

V and J are TRBV11-2 and TRBJ2-1, with 8 bases that match TRBD2. Germline CDR1 SGHAT, CDR2 FQNNGV. The CDR3 has 16 residues. With 2 bases clipped from V and 4 bases from J, the junction kept 7 bases outside the gene matches. The CDR3 nucleotides are TGTGCCAGCAGCTTACATCTCGCGGGGGGATACAATGAGCAGTTCTTC. Translated, it gives CASSLHLAGGYNEQFF.

The chain employs TRBV21-1 and TRBJ2-5; the D call TRBD2 from the table was never checked on the DNA. TRBV21-1 is given as a pseudogene. CDR3 size: 17 residues. The CDR3 nucleotides read TGTGCCAGCAGCAAAGTTGGTAGCGGGAGGCTACAAGAGACCCAGTACTTC. The encoded protein is CASSKVGSGRLQETQYF.

The rearrangement uses TRBV19 and TRBJ1-2; the match to TRBD1 covers 9 bases. With V trimmed by 1 base and J by 4 bases, 1 base remained unmatched. This CDR3 is 14 amino acids long. Germline V gene sequence: CDR1 LNHDA, CDR2 SQIVND (reference sequence). The CDR3: CASSIGDRVYGYTF. The CDR3 nucleotides are TGTGCCAGTAGTATAGGGGACAGGGTCTATGGCTACACCTTC.

The chain combines TRBV6-5 with TRBJ2-7; 7 bases map to TRBD2. With V trimmed by 6 bases and J by 2 bases, 10 bases remained unmatched. Per the germline V gene, CDR1 is MNHEY and CDR2 is SVGAGI. The CDR3 is 15 residues long. CDR3 coding DNA: TGTGCCAGCAGGGGCTTGGGGGGAGGGACCTACGAGCAGTACTTC. It translates to CASRGLGGGTYEQYF.

This rearrangement joins TRBV7-9 to TRBJ2-1, with a weak D call TRBD1 (5 bases). Deletions cut 6 bases from V and 8 bases from J, with 11 bases between. The CDR3 runs to 12 residues. Looked up from germline, CDR1 is SEHNR and CDR2 is FQNEAQ (reference sequence). CDR3 sequence reads: CASRMTTDEQFF. CDR3 DNA sequence: TGTGCCAGCAGGATGACGACAGATGAGCAGTTCTTC.

The rearrangement links TRBV6-5 to TRBJ2-3; perhaps TRBD2 as D (6 bases). The CDR3 is 16 residues long. V dropped 4 bases and J dropped 2 bases, with 16 bases sitting between them. Germline-derived CDR1 and CDR2 are MNHEY and SVGAGI. The CDR3, as DNA: TGTGCCAGCAGTTCCCGCTTAGCGGTATACACAGATACGCAGTATTTT. As protein: CASSSRLAVYTDTQYF.

The rearrangement links TRBV6-2 or TRBV6-3 to TRBJ1-2, with D tentatively TRBD1 (6 bases). This CDR3 contains 15 residues. V was cut by 2 bases and J by 4 bases, with 14 bases left in between. From germline, CDR1 is MNHEY and CDR2 SVGEGT. The CDR3 here is CASSYLTGFGYGYTF. The DNA for the CDR3 is TGTGCCAGCAGTTACCTTACAGGGTTTGGCTATGGCTACACCTTC.

The rearrangement joins TRBV19 to TRBJ1-6; TRBD1 might be the D (5 bases). The CDR3 spans 15 residues. Germline CDR1 and CDR2: LNHDA and SQIVND (reference sequence). Trimming stripped 3 bases from V and 10 bases from J, with 16 bases between. CDR3 protein: CASSIGSWRGSPLHF. The DNA for the CDR3 is TGTGCCAGTAGTATTGGATCGTGGAGGGGATCACCCCTCCACTTT.

As DNA, the CDR3 is TGTGCCAGCAGCGACCCCCTAGCGGGAATTAACACCGGGGAGCTGTTTTTT. Its protein product is CASSDPLAGINTGELFF. This chain uses TRBV7-2 with TRBJ2-2, with 9 bases matching TRBD2. The CDR3 has 17 amino acids. The junction had 9 bases not matched to a gene; V was cut back by 5 bases and J by 2 bases. Germline CDR1 SGHTA, CDR2 FQGNSA.

The chain employs TRBV7-2 and TRBJ2-7; D perhaps matches TRBD2 (6 bases). V was shortened by 0 bases and J by 5 bases, with 14 bases between the two germline ends. CDR1 is SGHTA, CDR2 FQGNSA, per germline. The CDR3 runs to 15 residues. CDR3 bases: TGTGCCAGCAGCTTAGCGGGCGGGATAAGGGACGAGCAGTACTTC. Amino acid sequence: CASSLAGGIRDEQYF.

This chain joins TRBV5-1 and TRBJ1-1, with TRBD1 identical over 7 bases. CDR3 size: 14 residues. The J segment lost 5 bases and the V segment lost 2 bases, leaving 6 bases of the junction unmatched. Germline V gives CDR1 SGHRS, CDR2 YFSETQ. The CDR3 loop reads CASSFNRGQTEAFF. CDR3 sequence (DNA): TGCGCCAGCAGCTTTAACAGGGGCCAGACTGAAGCTTTCTTT. The full variable domain, completed using reference TRBV5-1 and TRBJ1-1, is KAGVTQTPRYLIKTRGQQVTLSCSPISGHRSVSWYQQTPGQGLQFLFEYFSETQRNKGNFPGRFSGRQFSNSRSEMNVSTLELGDSALYLCASSFNRGQTEAFFGQGTRLTVV.

This chain connects TRBV4-2 to TRBJ2-7; 10 bases are shared with TRBD2. The junction had 20 bases not matched to a gene; V was cut back by 0 bases and J by 3 bases. The CDR3 totals 21 residues. Germline-derived CDR1 and CDR2 are LGHNA and YNFKEQ. The CDR3 here is CASSQELGARGRLAGVYEQYF. In nucleotides, the CDR3 is TGTGCCAGCAGCCAAGAGTTGGGCGCCAGGGGCCGTCTAGCGGGAGTCTACGAGCAGTACTTC.

The chain couples TRBV11-2 to TRBJ1-1; TRBD1 aligns across 12 bases. This CDR3 is built from 18 residues. V shed 3 bases, J shed 3 bases, and the junction held 11 bases outside the gene matches. The germline CDR1 and CDR2 sequences are SGHAT and FQNNGV. The CDR3 is CASSFTGTGGLEDTEAFF. Written as DNA, the CDR3 is TGTGCCAGCAGCTTTACCGGGACAGGGGGCCTAGAGGACACTGAAGCTTTCTTT.

The rearrangement uses TRBV14 and TRBJ2-2; D is possibly TRBD1 (5 bases). Per the germline V gene, CDR1 is SGHDN and CDR2 is FVKESK. Trimming stripped 1 base from V and 1 base from J, with 10 bases between. This CDR3 comprises 16 residues. CDR3 amino acids: CASSQGGRKNTGELFF. CDR3 in DNA: TGTGCCAGCAGCCAAGGGGGCAGGAAGAACACCGGGGAGCTGTTTTTT.

V gene TRBV6-2 or TRBV6-3 combines with J gene TRBJ1-5; 7 nucleotides agree with TRBD1. Germline V gene sequence: CDR1 MNHEY, CDR2 SVGEGT. V gave up 4 bases and J gave up 4 bases; unmatched junction bases: 1. This CDR3 contains 13 residues. The CDR3 coding sequence is TGTGCCAGCAGTTGGGGACAGAATCAGCCCCAGCATTTT. It codes for CASSWGQNQPQHF.